Sequencing of this T cell receptor beta chain was carried out in a study of T cell responses to AZD1222 COVID-19 vaccine (dated by TCRdb to the early 2020s). Some background on the complete study: AZD1222 recipients with second doses at about 4 weeks or about 12 weeks were pooled, because spike-specific TCR depth and breadth did not differ between schedules. A total of 230 to 250 trial participants underwent TCR sequencing, of whom 207 received two doses of AZD1222 and about 25 received two doses of the MenACWY control vaccine. Trial participants were enrolled by age into subgroups of 18-55, 56-69 and 70-plus years, and around 150, 29 and 61 TCR-sequenced participants, respectively, were included in these subgroups. The research as a whole found: Only five to seven AZD1222 recipients were SARS-CoV-2 seropositive at baseline, limiting conclusions about previously exposed vaccinees. A significant rise in spike-specific TCR breadth and depth was observed after two AZD1222 doses relative to day 0 and relative to MenACWY recipients. Participants were mostly white British and included more females than males, and it was suggested by the authors that clonal diversity may have been underestimated. Reportedly, close to half of the unique spike-specific TCRs recognized epitopes lying outside the regions that are mutated in the B.1.351 and B.1.1.7 variants. In the small 56-69-year group, the increase in depth fell short of significance, most likely because of low power. CD4 TCRs associated with the vaccine covered the entire spike protein, and the dominant responses were in regions 160-218 and 743-854. Because no day 14 peak-response samples were available, repertoires were characterized only after the peak T cell response.

As concerns this clone: What this receptor recognizes is not known. There are no base qualities to consult, and no much larger clone falls within one base.

What the time point label conveys for this sample: baseline before first vaccination. The vaccinee samples were drawn from two UK trials, COV001 and COV002, one of which was a single-blind randomized controlled phase 2/3 trial testing AZD1222 (ChAdOx1 nCoV-19) in healthy adults. Trial participant PBMC samples were collected at day 0 and day 28 after the second dose for TCRbeta chain sequencing. Reading from cysteine to phenylalanine, the CDR3 counts 16 amino acids. Only the CDR3 portion is preserved as DNA: 48 bases, with reading frame beginning at the first base. CDR1 and CDR2 (LNHNV, YYDKDF) derive from the germline V gene (reference sequence). From V the trimming removes 5 bases and from J it removes 5 bases, while the gene matches leave 12 bases of the junction unaccounted for. The CDR3 regions of human TCRbeta chains were analyzed by immunosequencing. Turning to the authors' computational methods: Repertoire TCRs were matched against a reference library of SARS-CoV-2-specific TCRs generated with the MIRA antigen-specificity platform. Breadth was defined as the fraction of unique TCRs that were SARS-CoV-2-associated. Depth was defined as the fraction of total T cells that were SARS-CoV-2-associated. Using the MIRA data, each spike-specific TCR was assigned both to the spike region to which the TCR was reactive and to a CD4 or CD8 class. Log10-transformed breadth and depth values were compared by one-way ANOVA with Sidak's multiple comparisons tests. Not all clones reach the TCRdb copy of this immuneACCESS table, which keeps in-frame sequences only. Checked studies attribute under half of the gap to unresolved V genes and leave the rest unexplained. V and J calls and clone size are those listed in that table; D and trimming were worked out from the DNA. Across this sample there are around 140,000 clones, with roughly 92% seen only once. Clones ranked in the top ten supply less than 4.5% of the sample.

The sequence was collected from an adult in good health. The sequenced sample was peripheral blood, obtained on day 0 of AZD1222 vaccination. The V gene is TRBV15 and the J gene is TRBJ2-5, with 9 junctional bases fitting TRBD1. In nucleotide form, the sequence is TGTGCCACCAGCGCGCGACAGGGGGTAGGATCCGAGACCCAGTACTTC. This yields the protein CATSARQGVGSETQYF.